Given below is one TCR beta chain in context. Its specificity is not known. Molecular barcoding with unique molecular identifiers was used for the TCRbeta library. TCRdb fed the PCR reads into MiXCR, producing one record per CDR3 protein. The table has 450,000 to 700,000 distinct CDR3 sequences, over 25% seen once. This sample is part of a study of T-cell reconstitution after alpha-beta-depleted transplantation in children. Notes on the study in general: Approximately two months post-transplant, alpha-beta T cells reportedly originated from several hundred expanded graft clones.

Germline V gene sequence: CDR1 SGHKS, CDR2 YYEKEE (reference sequence). CDR3 length equals 14 residues. Trimming removed 0 bases from V and 2 bases from J, with 9 bases in between. Sequences were derived from PBMCs, sampled before TCRalphabeta/CD19-depleted stem cell transplant. This chain links TRBV5-5 with TRBJ2-7; no reliable D call. This sequence originates from a boy younger than two with Wiskott-Aldrich syndrome, due to receive a stem cell transplant. CDR3 residues: CASSLAGVAYEQYF. In DNA form, the CDR3 reads TGTGCCAGCAGCTTGGCTGGCGTCGCCTACGAGCAGTACTTC.